What follows are 24 T cell receptor beta chains derived from one specimen sequenced in a study of cytomegalovirus exposure and HLA in healthy donors. 13 Jbeta primers and 60 Vbeta primers were used for the PCR. Here immunoSEQ multiplex PCR was the method, and the copy in TCRdb shows in-frame clones only, minus some. The table records roughly 130,000 clones, about 80% of them present only once. Sequenced: PBMCs. These receptors all come from a male donor in good health and CMV-seronegative.

This chain uses TRBV11-3 with TRBJ2-1; 8 bases agree with TRBD1. The CDR3 is made up of 14 amino acids. Looked up from germline, CDR1 is SGHNT and CDR2 is YENEEA. Trimming at V came to 5 bases and at J to 2 bases, leaving 2 bases not matched to a gene. CDR3 residues: CASSGQGPYNEQFF. DNA of the CDR3: TGTGCCAGCAGCGGACAGGGCCCCTACAATGAGCAGTTCTTC. Combining the CDR3 with reference TRBV11-3 and TRBJ2-1 gives the whole variable domain EAGVVQSPRYKIIEKKQPVAFWCNPISGHNTLYWYLQNLGQGPELLIRYENEEAVDDSQLPKDRFSAERLKGVDSTLKIQPAELGDSAVYLCASSGQGPYNEQFFGPGTRLTVL.

V usage is TRBV18 and J usage is TRBJ1-2; D uncertain. Germline-derived CDR1 and CDR2 are KGHSH and LQKENI. CDR3 length: 14 amino acids. Trimming stripped 6 bases from V and 4 bases from J, with 15 bases between. The CDR3 sequence: CASSSDTFVYGYTF. The CDR3 DNA sequence: TGTGCCAGCTCTTCTGACACCTTCGTCTATGGCTACACCTTC.

V is TRBV2 and J is TRBJ2-7, with a weak D call TRBD2 (6 bases). This CDR3 region has 16 residues. From germline, CDR1 is SNHLY and CDR2 FYNNEI. The V end was cut by 2 bases, the J end by 7 bases, with 21 bases between. For the CDR3, the DNA is TGTGCCAGCAGTGAATACGCCCGGGGGATAGGGAGTGAGCAGTACTTC. Amino acids: CASSEYARGIGSEQYF. The complete variable domain, with remaining parts taken from reference TRBV2 and TRBJ2-7, reads EPEVTQTPSHQVTQMGQEVILRCVPISNHLYFYWYRQILGQKVEFLVSFYNNEISEKSEIFDDQFSVERPDGSNFTLKIRSTKLEDSAMYFCASSEYARGIGSEQYFGPGTRLTVT.

This clone occurred a few times. The chain uses TRBV30 and TRBJ2-4; D uncertain. Trimming left V 3 bases short and J 10 bases short, with 13 bases between. Germline V gives CDR1 GTSNPN, CDR2 SVGIG (reference sequence). CDR3 size: 12 residues. Here the CDR3 DNA reads TGTGCCTGGAGCCCACTCGTTGAGATTCAGTACTTC. Translating gives CAWSPLVEIQYF. Combining the CDR3 with reference TRBV30 and TRBJ2-4 gives the whole variable domain SQTIHQWPATLVQPVGSPLSLECTVEGTSNPNLYWYRQAAGRGLQLLFYSVGIGQISSEVPQNLSASRPQDRQFILSSKKLLLSDSGFYLCAWSPLVEIQYFGAGTRLSVL.

The rearrangement joins TRBV30 to TRBJ1-2; TRBD1 aligns across 9 bases. Per the germline V gene, CDR1 is GTSNPN and CDR2 is SVGIG (reference sequence). The CDR3 sequence is 15 residues long. The V gene end was trimmed by 5 bases and the J gene end by 6 bases; junction bases not matched to a gene: 13. This chain's CDR3 is CAWVPGQGFTHGYTF. For the CDR3, the DNA is TGTGCCTGGGTCCCGGGACAGGGATTCACCCATGGCTACACCTTC.

This chain links TRBV27 with TRBJ1-5; perhaps TRBD1 as D (5 bases). CDR1 is MNHEY, CDR2 SMNVEV, per germline (reference sequence). This CDR3 is 14 amino acids long. Trimming removed 5 bases at V and 6 bases at J, with 14 bases between. This CDR3 is CASSGSPGIQPQHF. The CDR3 DNA is TGTGCCAGCAGTGGATCTCCAGGGATTCAGCCCCAGCATTTT.

This chain joins TRBV16 and TRBJ2-7, with 7 bases aligning to TRBD1. CDR3 length: 17 residues. V shed 5 bases, J shed 2 bases, and the junction held 15 bases outside the gene matches. CDR1 and CDR2 (germline): KGHSY, FQNENV. CDR3 region: CASSDFGTEILPYEQYF. The CDR3 DNA sequence: TGTGCCAGCAGCGACTTTGGGACAGAAATTTTACCCTACGAGCAGTACTTC.

For this clone: One junction end does not reproduce the germline sequence, and a read error may be involved. The J gene is TRBJ1-1, the V gene TRBV7-9, with TRBD1 as a possible D gene (5 bases). Germline V gene sequence: CDR1 SEHNR, CDR2 FQNEAQ (reference sequence). This CDR3 region has 10 residues. DNA of the CDR3: TGTTCCAGCAGCTTACCGGGGGTATTCTTT. Translation gives CSSSLPGVFF.

V gene TRBV6-5 combines with J gene TRBJ2-1, with 8 nucleotides matching TRBD1. The V and J ends lost 4 bases and 5 bases, in that order; junction bases with no gene match: 4. The germline CDR1 and CDR2 sequences are MNHEY and SVGAGI. This CDR3 has 14 residues. Here the CDR3 DNA reads TGTGCCAGCAGTTTCGACAGGGGCGACAATGAGCAGTTCTTC. Translating it yields CASSFDRGDNEQFF.

This clone appeared a few times. This chain connects TRBV5-4 to TRBJ1-1; no clear D gene. In germline, CDR1 is SGHNT, CDR2 YYREEE (reference sequence). V was shortened by 0 bases and J by 1 base, with 7 bases between the two germline ends. The CDR3 contains 14 residues. The CDR3 spells CASSLDPENTEAFF. The CDR3 bases are TGTGCCAGCAGCTTGGATCCAGAGAACACTGAAGCTTTCTTT.

To note about this clone: A read error may produce the germline difference seen at one junction end. The chain recombines TRBV5-1 with TRBJ2-4; tentative D call: TRBD1 (6 bases). Germline loops: CDR1 SGHRS, CDR2 YFSETQ. The CDR3 is 16 residues long. The CDR3 DNA is TGCGCCAGCAGCTTGGAGTTGGGACAAGGCAAAAACAGTCAGTACTTC. As protein: CASSLELGQGKNSQYF.

The gene calls are TRBV18 and TRBJ1-2; a weak D match, TRBD1 (5 bases). CDR1 KGHSH and CDR2 LQKENI come from the germline V gene. V gave up 3 bases and J gave up 2 bases, with 7 bases separating them. CDR3 length: 13 amino acids. The CDR3 DNA reads TGTGCCAGCTCACCGGACACCAACTATGGCTACACCTTC. This codes for CASSPDTNYGYTF. The variable domain in full, completed from reference TRBV18 and TRBJ1-2, reads NAGVMQNPRHLVRRRGQEARLRCSPMKGHSHVYWYRQLPEEGLKFMVYLQKENIIDESGMPKERFSAEFPKEGPSILRIQQVVRGDSAAYFCASSPDTNYGYTFGSGTRLTVV.

This clone came up once. The rearrangement links TRBV18 to TRBJ2-7; the D gene is possibly TRBD1 (5 bases). CDR1 and CDR2 (germline): KGHSH, LQKENI. The V end was cut by 3 bases, the J end by 3 bases, with 18 bases between. The CDR3 contains 16 residues. The CDR3 loop is CASSPLSSRAVYEQYF. Here the CDR3 DNA reads TGTGCCAGCTCACCTTTATCGTCCAGGGCAGTCTACGAGCAGTACTTC.

The rearrangement links TRBV11-3 to TRBJ2-5, with TRBD2 identical over 7 bases. Trimming took 1 base from V and 1 from J; bases not matched to a gene: 3. The CDR3 runs to 15 residues. Looked up from germline, CDR1 is SGHNT and CDR2 is YENEEA. The CDR3 sequence: CASSLAGGLQETQYF. The CDR3 coding sequence is TGTGCCAGCAGCTTAGCGGGGGGACTCCAAGAGACCCAGTACTTC.

This rearrangement joins TRBV19 to TRBJ1-4; D remains unclear. Per the germline V gene, CDR1 is LNHDA and CDR2 is SQIVND (reference sequence). Trimming pared 8 bases from V and 1 base from J, leaving 8 bases between. This CDR3 comprises 13 residues. CDR3 bases: TGTGCCAGTGCGCGGGGAACTAATGAAAAACTGTTTTTT. Protein sequence: CASARGTNEKLFF.

This rearrangement joins TRBV5-1 to TRBJ1-6, with 8 bases identical to TRBD1. This CDR3 comprises 14 residues. J gave up 8 bases and V 4 bases, and 5 bases lay outside the gene matches. Per germline, CDR1 SGHRS and CDR2 YFSETQ. The CDR3 here is CASSIGQGHSPLHF. CDR3 DNA sequence: TGCGCCAGCAGCATCGGACAGGGTCATTCACCCCTCCACTTT. Based on the CDR3 plus reference TRBV5-1 and TRBJ1-6, the full variable domain is KAGVTQTPRYLIKTRGQQVTLSCSPISGHRSVSWYQQTPGQGLQFLFEYFSETQRNKGNFPGRFSGRQFSNSRSEMNVSTLELGDSALYLCASSIGQGHSPLHFGNGTRLTVT.

V gene TRBV5-1 combines with J gene TRBJ1-1; perhaps TRBD1 as D (5 bases). V lost 0 bases, J lost 1 base, and 10 bases lay in between. This CDR3 spans 15 amino acids. From germline, CDR1 is SGHRS and CDR2 YFSETQ. CDR3 bases: TGCGCCAGCAGCTTGGGGGGCAGGGAGAACACTGAAGCTTTCTTT. It is translated as CASSLGGRENTEAFF. Filled out from reference TRBV5-1 and TRBJ1-1, the complete variable domain reads KAGVTQTPRYLIKTRGQQVTLSCSPISGHRSVSWYQQTPGQGLQFLFEYFSETQRNKGNFPGRFSGRQFSNSRSEMNVSTLELGDSALYLCASSLGGRENTEAFFGQGTRLTVV.

The chain links TRBV13 to TRBJ2-3; the match to TRBD2 covers 10 bases. CDR1 and CDR2 from the germline V gene are PRHDT and FYEKMQ (reference sequence). V shed 4 bases, J shed 10 bases, and the junction held 5 bases outside the gene matches. CDR3 length equals 13 residues. CDR3 bases: TGTGCCAGCAGCTCACTAGCGGGAATGGCGCAGTATTTT. Protein product: CASSSLAGMAQYF.

This chain joins TRBV6-1 and TRBJ2-5; tentatively, D is TRBD2 (6 bases). V was trimmed by 5 bases and J by 1 base, leaving 11 bases between them. Per the germline V gene, CDR1 is MNHNS and CDR2 is SASEGT. The CDR3 has 14 amino acids. CDR3 in amino acids: CASSFMGLQETQYF. The CDR3 DNA is TGTGCCAGCAGTTTTATGGGACTCCAAGAGACCCAGTACTTC.

This rearrangement joins TRBV6-5 to TRBJ2-3; 10 nucleotides agree with TRBD2. Germline assignment: CDR1 MNHEY and CDR2 SVGAGI. This CDR3 is built from 15 residues. The J segment lost 4 bases and the V segment lost 6 bases, leaving 7 bases of the junction unmatched. As DNA, the CDR3 is TGTGCCAGCAGCGCAGGACTAGCGGTCTCAGATACGCAGTATTTT. The encoded protein is CASSAGLAVSDTQYF.

Only a few counts were recorded for this clone. This sequence joins TRBV30 and TRBJ1-5; no clear D. Trimming pared 3 bases from V and 0 bases from J, leaving 12 bases between. The CDR3 sequence is 15 residues long. Germline V gene data show CDR1 as GTSNPN and CDR2 as SVGIG (reference sequence). CDR3 protein: CAWSEGINSNQPQHF. The CDR3 nucleotides read TGTGCCTGGAGCGAGGGCATTAATAGCAATCAGCCCCAGCATTTT.

V gene TRBV7-9 combines with J gene TRBJ1-5; 7 nucleotides line up with TRBD1. Germline CDR1 SEHNR, CDR2 FQNEAQ (reference sequence). The V gene end was trimmed by 2 bases and the J gene end by 2 bases; junction bases not matched to a gene: 6. The CDR3 totals 16 residues. Here the CDR3 DNA reads TGTGCCAGCAGCTTATGGGCAGGGGGAGGCAATCAGCCCCAGCATTTT. This encodes CASSLWAGGGNQPQHF.

This chain connects TRBV27 to TRBJ1-6, with 7 bases lining up with TRBD1. The CDR3 consists of 13 residues. Unmatched junction bases numbered 7, after V lost 7 bases and J lost 10 bases. Per germline, CDR1 MNHEY and CDR2 SMNVEV (reference sequence). CDR3 residues: CASIRTGRSPLHF. Written as DNA, the CDR3 is TGTGCCAGCATCCGGACAGGACGATCACCCCTCCACTTT.

The chain joins TRBV4-3 to TRBJ2-7, with a tentative D call TRBD1 (6 bases). Germline assignment: CDR1 LGHNA and CDR2 YSLEER. V gave up 0 bases and J gave up 4 bases, with 7 bases separating them. The length of the CDR3 is 13 residues. The CDR3 nucleotides read TGCGCCAGCAGCCAAGAAGGGGGATACGAGCAGTACTTC. Its translation is CASSQEGGYEQYF.